The 30 T cell receptor beta chains presented below share a single source sample, sequenced in a study of tumor-infiltrating lymphocytes in primary liver carcinoma. The input was approximately 500 ng total RNA; TCR beta cDNA was made from it with a constant-region primer. Investigators got TCR beta libraries out of three nested multiplex PCR rounds, done with slightly modified ARM-PCR. Two initial PCR rounds of approximately 10 cycles each paired TRBV1-TRBV30 forward primers with a C-beta reverse primer. TCRdb independently ran MiXCR on the multiplex PCR reads; one entry per CDR3 protein. The data hold fewer than 400,000 distinct CDR3 sequences, with 65% observed a single time. Unsorted whole blood yielded the blood RNA, and germline DNA was also extracted. The sample consisted of peripheral blood. The source of these receptors is a man aged 35 to 55 with primary liver carcinoma and hepatitis B virus infection.

As regards this clonotype: The junction departs from the called germline gene at one end, perhaps through a read error. The CDR3 coding sequence is TGTGCCAGCGGTTACGGACCCTCCTACGAGCAGTACTTC. Translating it yields CASGYGPSYEQYF. V is TRBV6-2 or TRBV6-3 and J is TRBJ2-7; D gene uncertain. Germline CDR1 and CDR2: MNHEY and SVGEGT. The CDR3 consists of 13 residues.

The rearrangement links TRBV6-1 to TRBJ1-5; maybe TRBD2 (5 bases). The J call may be incorrect, as the DNA end agrees better with TRBJ2-3. This CDR3 region has 14 residues. Germline V gene data show CDR1 as MNHNS and CDR2 as SASEGT. As DNA, the CDR3 is TGTGCCAGCAGTGAAGGCGGGTGTAATCAGCCCCAGTATTTT. Amino acid sequence: CASSEGGCNQPQYF.

As regards this clonotype: This clone may be a read error of a much larger clone one base away. This CDR3 is CASSPQDKNTEASF. CDR3 DNA: TGTGCCAGCAGTCCTCAGGACAAGAACACTGAAGCTTCCTTT. The chain joins TRBV6-5 to TRBJ1-1; D may be TRBD1 (5 bases). This CDR3 has 14 amino acids. Germline CDR1 MNHEY, CDR2 SVGAGI.

Points on this clonotype: This may stem from a read error, because a much larger clone lies one nucleotide away. The gene calls are TRBV4-3 and TRBJ2-3, with D uncertain. V was shortened by 1 base and J by 5 bases, with 10 bases between the two germline ends. This CDR3 contains 14 residues. Germline-derived CDR1 and CDR2 are LGHNA and YSLEER. As DNA, the CDR3 is TGCGCCAGCAGCCAAGCGCGAAGAGGAGATACGCAGTATTTT. Its protein product is CASSQARRGDTQYF.

In the case of this clonotype: A much larger clone sits a single nucleotide away, making a read error possible. The gene calls are TRBV12-3 or TRBV12-4 and TRBJ2-1, with TRBD2 matching over 10 bases. V lost 6 bases and J lost 5; bases outside the gene matches: 7. There are 15 residues in the CDR3. Here the CDR3 reads CASRSGAGGDNEQFF. The CDR3 nucleotides read TGTGCCAGCAGATCGGGAGCGGGAGGGGACAATGAGCAGTTCTTC.

This clonotype occurred a few times. The chain links TRBV30 to TRBJ2-7, with D maybe TRBD1 (6 bases). The ends were cut back, 7 bases at V and 3 bases at J, with 10 bases in the middle. This CDR3 has 11 residues. CDR1 GTSNPN and CDR2 SVGIG come from the germline V gene (reference sequence). The CDR3 sequence: CAYTDSYEQYF. For the CDR3, the DNA is TGTGCCTATACGGACAGCTACGAGCAGTACTTC.

A word on this clonotype: The conserved final phenylalanine or tryptophan is absent from the CDR3, which likely points to a read error. This sequence joins TRBV6-2 or TRBV6-3 and TRBJ2-1; D remains unclear. This CDR3 is 16 amino acids long. Per the germline V gene, CDR1 is MNHEY and CDR2 is SVGEGT. CDR3 loop: CASTYSGSPVYNEQFL. The CDR3 nucleotides read TGTGCCAGCACTTACTCAGGCAGCCCTGTCTACAATGAGCAGTTCTTA.

In this sample, this clonotype turned up a few times. V and J are TRBV30 and TRBJ2-5, with a possible D match to TRBD2 (6 bases). V lost 5 bases, J lost 5 bases, and 21 bases lay in between. This CDR3 comprises 15 residues. Germline CDR1 and CDR2: GTSNPN and SVGIG (reference sequence). This CDR3 reads CAWCLGSRAHETQYF. CDR3 DNA: TGTGCCTGGTGCCTCGGGAGCCGGGCCCACGAGACCCAGTACTTC. Looking up the rest from reference TRBV30 and TRBJ2-5 gives the full variable domain: SQTIHQWPATLVQPVGSPLSLECTVEGTSNPNLYWYRQAAGRGLQLLFYSVGIGQISSEVPQNLSASRPQDRQFILSSKKLLLSDSGFYLCAWCLGSRAHETQYFGPGTRLLVL.

On this clonotype itself: Given the absence of the conserved phenylalanine or tryptophan at the CDR3 end, a read error is likely. The limits of the CDR3 on the DNA are not certain, so only TCRdb's listed CDR3 is given. The rearrangement uses TRBV11-1 and TRBJ2-3; TRBD2, as called in the table, went unchecked against the DNA. CDR1 SGHAT and CDR2 FQDESV come from the germline V gene (reference sequence). The CDR3 is 16 amino acids in total, end residues counted. The CDR3 loop is CASSHSRNPRTDTQYS.

This clonotype was seen a single time. The germline gene is not matched at one end of the junction; a read error may be the cause. This chain connects TRBV29-1 to TRBJ2-3; 8 bases map to TRBD2. The germline CDR1 and CDR2 sequences are SQVTM and ANQGSEA. CDR3 length equals 16 residues. The CDR3 nucleotides read TGCAGCGTTGAAATGCGAAGCGGGAGAGGCACATATACGCAGTATTTT. This encodes CSVEMRSGRGTYTQYF.

Points on this clonotype: This could be a read error, since a much larger clone is one nucleotide away. J is TRBJ1-4 and V is TRBV10-3, with D tentatively TRBD1 (5 bases). Germline CDR1 and CDR2: ENHRY and SYGVKD. This CDR3 comprises 13 residues. This CDR3 reads CAIKPGTNEKLLF. CDR3 coding DNA: TGTGCCATCAAGCCCGGGACGAATGAAAAACTGCTTTTT.

This clonotype was observed many times. The J gene is TRBJ1-1, the V gene TRBV14; D is unresolved. The CDR3 has 14 amino acids. V was pared by 2 bases and J by 6 bases, with 13 bases between. CDR1 and CDR2 from the germline V gene are SGHDN and FVKESK. The chain's CDR3 is CASSQRAVGAEAFF. The DNA of the CDR3 is TGTGCCAGCAGCCAACGGGCGGTTGGCGCTGAAGCTTTCTTT.

This chain links TRBV7-9 with TRBJ2-1, with a tentative D call TRBD2 (6 bases). The CDR3 spans 14 residues. CDR1 and CDR2 from the germline V gene are SEHNR and FQNEAQ (reference sequence). V gave up 0 bases and J gave up 8 bases, with 11 bases separating them. CDR3 DNA sequence: TGTGCCAGCAGCTTAGCGGGAGGTTGGGATGAGCAGTTCTTC. Encoded protein: CASSLAGGWDEQFF. Using reference TRBV7-9 and TRBJ2-1 for the parts outside the CDR3, the full variable domain is DTGVSQNPRHKITKRGQNVTFRCDPISEHNRLYWYRQTLGQGPEFLTYFQNEAQLEKSRLLSDRFSAERPKGSFSTLEIQRTEQGDSAMYLCASSLAGGWDEQFFGPGTRLTVL.

The rearrangement joins TRBV7-2 to TRBJ2-1; D gene ambiguous. The V gene's germline CDR1 is SGHTA and CDR2 FQGNSA. With 1 base removed from V and 6 bases from J, the gap between germline ends came to 16 bases. CDR3 size: 16 residues. The CDR3, as DNA: TGTGCCAGCAGCTTAGACCCGCCAGGCGTTAGCAATGAGCAGTTCTTC. It encodes CASSLDPPGVSNEQFF.

This clonotype has at least ten counts. As DNA, the CDR3 is TGCAGCGTCCGGGACAGGGGGCCATACAATGAGCAGTTCTTC. This gives the protein CSVRDRGPYNEQFF. The chain joins TRBV29-1 to TRBJ2-1; 12 positions agree with TRBD1. Per the germline V gene, CDR1 is SQVTM and CDR2 is ANQGSEA. The CDR3 loop spans 14 amino acids. After removal of 6 bases from V and 4 bases from J, the junction contained 4 bases not matched to a gene.

To note about this clonotype: A much larger clone lies a single base off, so this may be a read error. The chain carries TRBV6-2 or TRBV6-3 and TRBJ2-7, with a possible D match to TRBD1 (5 bases). The CDR3 has 14 amino acids. Germline loops: CDR1 MNHEY, CDR2 SVGEGT. Trimming left V 4 bases short and J 6 bases short, with 16 bases between. In DNA form, the CDR3 reads TGTGCCAGCAGTTCCAGACAGAGACGGTTCGAGCAGTACTTC. This encodes CASSSRQRRFEQYF.

On this clonotype: At one boundary the junction diverges from the germline segment, which might be a read error. The gene calls are TRBV11-3 and TRBJ1-3; TRBD1 is a possible D gene (6 bases). The CDR3 length is 16 residues. Germline V gene lookup returns CDR1 SGHNT and CDR2 YENEEA. CDR3 sequence (DNA): TGTGCCAGCAGCTCGACAACCGGGGCAGGGGAAAACATCATATATTTT. This sequence encodes CASSSTTGAGENIIYF.

About this clonotype itself: This may be a read error: a much more frequent sequence differs by one nucleotide. The rearrangement joins TRBV7-8 to TRBJ2-3; tentatively, D is TRBD2 (5 bases). Per germline, CDR1 SGHVS and CDR2 FQNEAQ. The CDR3 contains 14 residues. The CDR3 is CASGLSGFTDTQYF. CDR3 nucleotide sequence: TGTGCCAGCGGCTTAAGCGGATTCACAGATACGCAGTATTTT.

This clonotype has just one count. Relative to the germline gene, one junction end is altered; a read error may explain this. The chain is built from TRBV6-2 or TRBV6-3 and TRBJ2-2, with TRBD1 identical over 8 bases. Germline CDR1 MNHEY, CDR2 SVGEGT. The CDR3 has 18 residues. CDR3 bases: TGTGCCAGCAGTTACTCGACTCCTGGGGCAGGGGGCACCGGGGAGCTGTCTTTT. It codes for CASSYSTPGAGGTGELSF.

V usage is TRBV10-3 and J usage is TRBJ1-1; D is perhaps TRBD1 (5 bases). Germline V CDR1 and CDR2: ENHRY, SYGVKD. The CDR3 runs to 14 residues. Trimming cost V 0 bases and J 1 base, with 6 bases left between them. CDR3 region: CAISESGENTEAFF. The CDR3 DNA reads as TGTGCCATCAGTGAGTCGGGGGAGAACACTGAAGCTTTCTTT.

This clonotype was seen repeatedly, ten times or more. The rearrangement uses TRBV6-1 and TRBJ2-7; no reliable D call. CDR3 length: 12 amino acids. Germline CDR1 reads MNHNS; CDR2 reads SASEGT. The V end was cut by 0 bases, the J end by 4 bases, with 4 bases between. The DNA for the CDR3 is TGTGCCAGCAGTGAAGCCGGGTACGAGCAGTACTTC. Its protein product is CASSEAGYEQYF.

V and J are TRBV28 and TRBJ2-7; 11 bases align to TRBD1. The CDR3 totals 16 residues. Germline V gene data show CDR1 as MDHEN and CDR2 as SYDVKM. V trimming: 6 bases; J trimming: 3 bases; junction bases outside the gene matches: 10. CDR3 region: CASRRPGTGGNYEQYF. In DNA form, the CDR3 reads TGTGCCAGCAGGCGTCCCGGGACAGGGGGGAACTACGAGCAGTACTTC.

Concerning this clonotype: Sequence at one end of the junction differs from germline and may be a read error. The chain links TRBV5-6 to TRBJ1-6, with a possible D match to TRBD1 (5 bases). This CDR3 has 15 residues. Germline V CDR1 and CDR2: SGHDT, YYEEEE. The CDR3 loop is CASSLRGAYNSALHF. In nucleotides, the CDR3 is TGTGCCAGCAGCTTGAGAGGGGCCTATAATTCAGCCCTCCACTTT.

This clonotype showed up many times. The gene calls are TRBV12-3 or TRBV12-4 and TRBJ2-7; TRBD2 matches at 11 bases. The CDR3 is 19 residues long. V was pared by 5 bases and J by 3 bases, with 18 bases of the junction left unmatched. As DNA, the CDR3 is TGTGCCAGCAGTCCCACAGGCAGGCGAGGGACTAGCGGCCTCTACGAGCAGTACTTC. It specifies CASSPTGRRGTSGLYEQYF.

This clonotype was counted ten times or more. V usage is TRBV4-2 and J usage is TRBJ1-4; TRBD1 matches at 7 bases. This CDR3 contains 14 residues. J was trimmed by 12 bases and V by 4 bases; bases with no gene match: 11. Looked up from germline, CDR1 is LGHNA and CDR2 is YNFKEQ. CDR3 nucleotides: TGTGCCAGCAGCCTTCAAGGGGGCGCCGGGGAACTGTTTTTT. Amino acids: CASSLQGGAGELFF.

The sample holds one count of this clonotype. A much larger clone differs by one base, so this may be a read error. V and J are TRBV6-5 and TRBJ2-1, with 11 bases fitting TRBD2. Germline-derived CDR1 and CDR2 are MNHEY and SVGAGI. Trimming removed 11 bases from V and 9 bases from J; junction bases left unmatched: 12. The CDR3 is made up of 14 amino acids. The CDR3 region is CASRGLAGGGEQFF. In nucleotides, the CDR3 is TGTGCCTCCAGGGGGCTAGCGGGAGGTGGTGAGCAGTTCTTC.

Comments on this clonotype: A junction end diverges from the germline sequence, so it may reflect a read error. The chain couples TRBV29-1 to TRBJ1-3; D is unclear. Germline V gene sequence: CDR1 SQVTM, CDR2 ANQGSEA. The CDR3 is made up of 12 amino acids. The CDR3 spells CNVKFSGNIIYF. The CDR3 DNA follows: TGCAACGTAAAGTTTAGTGGAAACATCATATATTTT.

The table lists this clonotype with a count of one. J is TRBJ2-2 and V is TRBV6-6; maybe TRBD2 (5 bases). V lost 0 bases, J lost 9 bases, and 26 bases lay in between. Germline CDR1 MNHNY, CDR2 SVGAGI (reference sequence). This CDR3 has 19 amino acids. The CDR3 reads CASSYSASFWRSNSRELFF. The CDR3 bases are TGTGCCAGCAGTTACTCGGCCTCTTTTTGGAGGTCGAACAGCCGGGAGCTGTTTTTT.

Comment on this clonotype: A read error may be the cause here, since a much bigger clone is one base away. The chain links TRBV12-3 or TRBV12-4 to TRBJ2-7, with TRBD1 matching 8 bases. Losses at the gene ends were 4 bases for V and 7 bases for J; bases not matched to a gene: 15. The CDR3 loop spans 16 amino acids. CDR3 nucleotides: TGTGCCAGCAGTTCACGGTCAGGGGGCCGCCGAGGGGAGCAGTACTTC. This codes for CASSSRSGGRRGEQYF.

This clonotype appeared a few times. A read error is possible here, since a much larger clone lies one base away. V is TRBV6-2 or TRBV6-3 and J is TRBJ1-2; D not resolved. Germline CDR1 MNHEY, CDR2 SVGEGT. This CDR3 region has 13 residues. This chain's CDR3 is CASSERLNYGCTF. In DNA form, the CDR3 reads TGTGCCAGCAGTGAACGGCTTAACTATGGCTGCACCTTC.